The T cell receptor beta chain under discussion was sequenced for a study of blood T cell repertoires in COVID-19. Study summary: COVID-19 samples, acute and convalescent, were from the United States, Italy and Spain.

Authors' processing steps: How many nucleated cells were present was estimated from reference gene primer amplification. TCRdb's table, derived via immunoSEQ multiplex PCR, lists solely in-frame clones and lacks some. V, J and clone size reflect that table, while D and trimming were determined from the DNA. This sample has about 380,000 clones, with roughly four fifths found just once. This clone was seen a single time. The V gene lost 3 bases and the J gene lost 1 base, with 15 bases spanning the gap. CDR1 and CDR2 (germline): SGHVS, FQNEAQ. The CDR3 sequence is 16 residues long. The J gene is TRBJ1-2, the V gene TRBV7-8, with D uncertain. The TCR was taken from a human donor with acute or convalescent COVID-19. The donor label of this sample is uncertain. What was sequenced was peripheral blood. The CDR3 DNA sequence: TGTGCCAGCAGCTTTGAACCGAGACGGAGTAACTATGGCTACACCTTC. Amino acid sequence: CASSFEPRRSNYGYTF.